Each of the 25 T cell receptor beta chains below was sequenced from the same sample in a study of blood T cell repertoires in COVID-19. Profiled with immunoSEQ multiplex PCR; TCRdb holds only in-frame clones, not every one. The table shows under 200,000 clones, with approximately 90% occurring only once. Sequencing was performed on peripheral blood. Receptors originate from an elderly woman in a cohort sampled during active or convalescent COVID-19.

The chain uses TRBV6-6 and TRBJ2-5; a possible D gene is TRBD1 (5 bases). This CDR3 has 14 residues. Germline CDR1 and CDR2: MNHNY and SVGAGI (reference sequence). The V and J ends lost 7 bases and 6 bases respectively, with 18 bases between them. The CDR3 loop is CASTGYRSVKTQYF. The CDR3 DNA reads as TGTGCCAGCACCGGGTACAGGAGTGTGAAGACCCAGTACTTC.

V is TRBV9 and J is TRBJ2-3; 8 bases fit TRBD1. This CDR3 comprises 16 residues. The germline gives CDR1 SGDLS, CDR2 YYNGEE. J gave up 3 bases and V 0 bases, and 6 bases lay outside the gene matches. The CDR3 spells CASSVETGDFTDTQYF. The CDR3 region has the DNA TGTGCCAGCAGCGTAGAGACAGGGGACTTTACAGATACGCAGTATTTT.

The genes are TRBV4-2 and TRBJ1-5; D is possibly TRBD1 (5 bases). V lost 0 bases to trimming and J lost 4 bases, with 13 bases between them. The CDR3 extends over 16 amino acids. CDR1 is LGHNA, CDR2 YNFKEQ, per germline. The CDR3 is CASSQEGSQVNQPQHF. Written as DNA, the CDR3 is TGTGCCAGCAGCCAAGAAGGTTCACAGGTTAATCAGCCCCAGCATTTT.

The rearrangement joins TRBV12-3 or TRBV12-4 to TRBJ2-7; no clear D gene. The CDR3 totals 10 residues. V lost 11 bases, J lost 2 bases, and 7 bases lay in between. The CDR3 nucleotides are TGTGCCCCGGTCCCCTACGAGCAGTACGTC. Protein sequence: CAPVPYEQYV.

The J gene is TRBJ1-2, the V gene TRBV18; 7 nucleotides agree with TRBD1. V shed 3 bases and J 9 bases; nucleotides not matched to a gene: 7. Germline V CDR1 and CDR2: KGHSH, LQKENI. This CDR3 has 13 residues. Here the CDR3 DNA reads TGTGCCAGCTCACCGGGACAGACAATTAGCTACACCTTC. It yields the protein CASSPGQTISYTF.

The chain employs TRBV21-1 and TRBJ1-6. TRBV21-1 is classified as a pseudogene. The CDR3 is 17 residues long. CDR3 sequence (DNA): TGTGCCAGCAGCCGTCCTGAGGAGAGCTCCTATAATTCACCCCTCCACTTT. It translates to CASSRPEESSYNSPLHF.

The chain couples TRBV29-1 to TRBJ1-2; 8 bases are a match to TRBD1. Per the germline V gene, CDR1 is SQVTM and CDR2 is ANQGSEA. The CDR3 runs 15 residues. The junction had 17 bases not matched to a gene; V was cut back by 6 bases and J by 8 bases. The DNA for the CDR3 is TGCAGCGTCTCTCCACGGACAGGGAGAGAAGGGGGCTACACCTTC. Amino acid sequence: CSVSPRTGREGGYTF.

This chain uses TRBV24-1 with TRBJ2-3; 7 bases fit TRBD1. With V trimmed by 3 bases and J by 6 bases, 8 bases remained unmatched. The CDR3 is 15 residues long. Germline CDR1 and CDR2: KGHDR and SFDVKD. CDR3 nucleotides: TGTGCCACCAGTGATCCGGGACAGACTTGGGATACGCAGTATTTT. Amino acid sequence: CATSDPGQTWDTQYF.

The rearrangement uses TRBV30 and TRBJ1-1; D gene uncertain. V lost 3 bases and J 0 bases, leaving 11 bases between the germline ends. Germline V CDR1 and CDR2: GTSNPN, SVGIG (reference sequence). This CDR3 comprises 14 residues. This CDR3 is CAWSLDYLNTEAFF. CDR3 in DNA: TGTGCCTGGAGCCTTGACTACCTGAACACTGAAGCTTTCTTT. Combining the CDR3 with reference TRBV30 and TRBJ1-1 gives the whole variable domain SQTIHQWPATLVQPVGSPLSLECTVEGTSNPNLYWYRQAAGRGLQLLFYSVGIGQISSEVPQNLSASRPQDRQFILSSKKLLLSDSGFYLCAWSLDYLNTEAFFGQGTRLTVV.

This clone was counted a few times. The chain joins TRBV7-8 to TRBJ1-4; 9 nucleotides agree with TRBD1. With V trimmed by 5 bases and J by 5 bases, 3 bases remained unmatched. The CDR3 runs to 14 residues. Germline V gene sequence: CDR1 SGHVS, CDR2 FQNEAQ. CDR3 in amino acids: CASSIGTGNEKLFF. The CDR3 DNA reads TGTGCCAGCAGCATCGGGACAGGGAATGAAAAACTGTTTTTT. Filled out from reference TRBV7-8 and TRBJ1-4, the complete variable domain reads GAGVSQSPRYKVAKRGQDVALRCDPISGHVSLFWYQQALGQGPEFLTYFQNEAQLDKSGLPSDRFFAERPEGSVSTLKIQRTQQEDSAVYLCASSIGTGNEKLFFGSGTQLSVL.

The chain uses TRBV11-2 and TRBJ2-5; D gene ambiguous. The V and J ends lost 3 bases and 3 bases respectively, with 2 bases between them. The germline V gene has CDR1 SGHAT and CDR2 FQNNGV. The CDR3 covers 11 residues. The CDR3 here is CASSFEETQYF. CDR3 nucleotide sequence: TGTGCCAGCAGCTTCGAAGAGACCCAGTACTTC.

The chain has TRBV5-1 and TRBJ2-5, with unresolved D. Per germline, CDR1 SGHRS and CDR2 YFSETQ. Trimming took 2 bases from V and 5 from J, leaving 13 bases between them. The CDR3 totals 14 residues. The CDR3 sequence: CASSFIPGWETQYF. Written as DNA, the CDR3 is TGCGCCAGCAGCTTTATTCCGGGTTGGGAGACCCAGTACTTC.

The V gene is TRBV28, the J gene TRBJ2-1; 10 bases are a match to TRBD1. Germline trimming cut 6 bases from V and 9 bases from J; bases unmatched to any gene: 8. The CDR3 is made up of 14 amino acids. From germline, CDR1 is MDHEN and CDR2 SYDVKM. In DNA, the CDR3 is TGTGCCAGCAGACCGGGACAGGGGAGGGTTGAGCAGTTCTTC. Its translation: CASRPGQGRVEQFF.

The CDR3 spells CASRGTGNTEAFF. CDR3 sequence (DNA): TGTGCCAGCAGGGGGACAGGGAACACTGAAGCTTTCTTT. The rearrangement joins TRBV6-5 to TRBJ1-1, with TRBD1 identical over 8 bases. V dropped 6 bases and J dropped 1; count of bases not matched to a gene: 1. Germline V gene lookup returns CDR1 MNHEY and CDR2 SVGAGI. This CDR3 region has 13 residues.

This chain links TRBV10-3 with TRBJ2-3, with TRBD1 matching 7 bases. Germline V gene lookup returns CDR1 ENHRY and CDR2 SYGVKD. The ends lost 2 bases at V and 10 bases at J; junction bases unmatched: 3. This CDR3 comprises 12 residues. The CDR3 DNA sequence: TGTGCCATCAGTGAGCGGGACAGACCGCAGTATTTT. It is translated as CAISERDRPQYF.

The chain employs TRBV9 and TRBJ1-1, with TRBD1 identical over 8 bases. Germline lookup yields CDR1 SGDLS and CDR2 YYNGEE. The CDR3 runs to 14 residues. Germline trimming cut 0 bases from V and 5 bases from J; bases unmatched to any gene: 3. CDR3 coding DNA: TGTGCCAGCAGCGTAGCAGGGGGCGAAACTGAAGCTTTCTTT. Its protein product is CASSVAGGETEAFF.

This chain joins TRBV18 and TRBJ2-3; TRBD2 aligns across 12 bases. CDR3 size: 17 residues. Germline V gene data show CDR1 as KGHSH and CDR2 as LQKENI. V dropped 3 bases and J dropped 2; count of bases not matched to a gene: 6. The CDR3 loop is CASSPMRTSGVTDTQYF. CDR3 in DNA: TGTGCCAGCTCACCGATGCGGACTAGCGGGGTCACAGATACGCAGTATTTT.

The gene calls are TRBV27 and TRBJ1-5, with D unresolved. Per the germline V gene, CDR1 is MNHEY and CDR2 is SMNVEV (reference sequence). This CDR3 is built from 16 residues. Trimming shortened V by 2 bases and J by 0 bases, and 11 bases separated the two germline ends. DNA for the CDR3: TGTGCCAGCAGTTTAGTAGCCTTTAATAGCAATCAGCCCCAGCATTTT. It yields the protein CASSLVAFNSNQPQHF.

The chain employs TRBV10-1 and TRBJ2-1; D is perhaps TRBD1 (5 bases). The CDR3 is 14 residues long. The germline V gene has CDR1 WNHNN and CDR2 SYGVQD (reference sequence). V was trimmed by 6 bases and J by 8 bases, leaving 17 bases between them. The CDR3: CASRAGPWVDEQFF. The CDR3 nucleotides are TGCGCCAGCAGAGCAGGGCCCTGGGTCGATGAGCAGTTCTTC.

On this clone itself: At the DNA level, this CDR3 is encoded by other sequences in the same sample as well. J is TRBJ1-1 and V is TRBV5-1; D is uncertain. Germline V lookup: CDR1 SGHRS, CDR2 YFSETQ. The CDR3 loop spans 12 amino acids. Trimming shortened V by 1 base and J by 7 bases, and 8 bases separated the two germline ends. The CDR3 loop is CASSLIRGEAFF. CDR3 bases: TGCGCCAGCAGCTTGATTCGAGGTGAAGCTTTCTTT.

The chain is built from TRBV6-2 or TRBV6-3 and TRBJ2-7, with 7 bases that match TRBD1. The CDR3 consists of 15 residues. Per germline, CDR1 MNHEY and CDR2 SVGEGT. The junction had 4 bases not matched to a gene; V was cut back by 2 bases and J by 0 bases. As DNA, the CDR3 is TGTGCCAGCAGTTACGGGGGACAGACCTCCTACGAGCAGTACGTC. It codes for CASSYGGQTSYEQYV.

The chain recombines TRBV28 with TRBJ1-5; tentative D call: TRBD1 (5 bases). V was clipped by 4 bases and J by 1 base, with 5 bases between them. Germline V gene sequence: CDR1 MDHEN, CDR2 SYDVKM. CDR3 length: 13 amino acids. CDR3 coding DNA: TGTGCCAGCAGTTGGGGCAGCAATCAGCCCCAGCATTTT. Protein sequence: CASSWGSNQPQHF.

The chain combines TRBV11-2 with TRBJ1-1, with D possibly matching TRBD1 (6 bases). CDR3 length: 16 amino acids. The germline V and J ends were trimmed by 4 bases and 5 bases, with 20 bases remaining between them. CDR1 and CDR2 from the germline V gene are SGHAT and FQNNGV. The CDR3 reads CASSYHRASRETEAFF. The CDR3 DNA reads as TGTGCCAGCAGCTATCACAGGGCGTCTAGGGAGACTGAAGCTTTCTTT.

The count of this clone is one. The chain couples TRBV25-1 to TRBJ1-5; D gene uncertain. There are 13 residues in the CDR3. The germline gives CDR1 MGHDK, CDR2 SYGVNS. V was shortened by 4 bases and J by 4 bases, with 8 bases between the two germline ends. CDR3 coding DNA: TGTGCCAGCAGTGGGAGTCCAAATCAGCCCCAGCATTTT. Translating it yields CASSGSPNQPQHF.

V usage is TRBV6-1 and J usage is TRBJ2-6, with 7 bases identical to TRBD1. J lost 1 base, V lost 4 bases, and 7 bases had no gene match. Germline CDR1 is MNHNS and CDR2 is SASEGT. The CDR3 is 17 residues long. CDR3 protein: CASSATGEGSGANVLTF. CDR3 DNA: TGTGCCAGCAGTGCAACAGGGGAAGGGTCTGGGGCCAACGTCCTGACTTTC.